This T cell receptor beta chain was sequenced in a study of cytomegalovirus exposure and HLA in healthy donors. Study summary: In a later analysis, it was reported that the roughly 120 validation repertoires had been produced on the same platform as the 666 repertoires belonging to the first cohort. Notes on the study in general: According to a later analysis, TCR clusters from the first cohort tended to co-occur in the approximately 120 validation repertoires. Usually a TCR sequence was rare, but some public TCRs were found in many donors. TCR beta chains numbering under 200 were designated cytomegalovirus-associated.

This CDR3 is built from 14 residues. Germline V gives CDR1 SSHAT, CDR2 FNYEAQ (reference sequence). Libraries were prepared by immunoSEQ multiplex PCR; TCRdb keeps only in-frame clonotypes and omits some of them. The sample yields 100,000 to 150,000 clones, approximately 95% seen once. Concerning this clone: Its target is not known. One end of the junction fails to match germline, which may point to a read error.

Sequencing input: PBMCs. The chain carries TRBV7-7 and TRBJ2-3, with D maybe TRBD2 (5 bases). The receptor comes from a young man in good health and CMV-seronegative. DNA for the CDR3: TGTGCTAGCAGCCATGGACGGGACACAGATACGCAGTATTTT. This codes for CASSHGRDTDTQYF.